A single sample is the source of the 32 T cell receptor beta chains below, sequenced in a study of shared T cell receptors in the human thymus. Sequencing was performed with immunoSEQ multiplex PCR; in TCRdb, only in-frame clones are kept and a portion is missing. This sample has 650,000 to 950,000 clones; 70% to 90% occur once, and the top ten carry 0.008% to 0.011%. The data also belong to a second study, concerning human thymus T cells.

The sequenced material came from thymocytes. Source of these receptors: a girl under three years old with a congenital heart defect.

This clone was counted only a few times. V is TRBV5-6 and J is TRBJ1-2, with D possibly TRBD1 on 5 matching bases. V was shortened by 4 bases and J by 7 bases, with 17 bases between the two germline ends. CDR3 size: 14 residues. The V gene's germline CDR1 is SGHDT and CDR2 YYEEEE. The CDR3 sequence is CASSPKPGLGGYTF. CDR3 coding DNA: TGTGCCAGCAGCCCCAAGCCAGGGCTGGGTGGCTACACCTTC.

V is TRBV5-1 and J is TRBJ2-3; 8 nucleotides align to TRBD2. CDR1 and CDR2 from the germline V gene are SGHRS and YFSETQ. After removal of 1 base from V and 0 bases from J, the junction contained 10 bases not matched to a gene. The CDR3 is made up of 18 amino acids. CDR3 region: CASSLPSGLGRSTDTQYF. The CDR3 nucleotides read TGCGCCAGCAGCTTGCCTAGCGGGCTCGGTCGAAGCACAGATACGCAGTATTTT. The variable domain in full, with the rest retrieved from reference TRBV5-1 and TRBJ2-3, is KAGVTQTPRYLIKTRGQQVTLSCSPISGHRSVSWYQQTPGQGLQFLFEYFSETQRNKGNFPGRFSGRQFSNSRSEMNVSTLELGDSALYLCASSLPSGLGRSTDTQYFGPGTRLTVL.

CDR3 residues: CASRAGQGADTQYF. The CDR3 DNA follows: TGTGCCAGCAGGGCTGGACAGGGGGCAGATACGCAGTATTTT. The V gene is TRBV6-4, the J gene TRBJ2-3, with 10 positions matching TRBD1. CDR1 is MRHNA, CDR2 SNTAGT, per germline. CDR3 length: 14 amino acids. V dropped 6 bases and J dropped 4; count of bases not matched to a gene: 4.

This sequence joins TRBV7-9 and TRBJ1-5; TRBD1 aligns across 10 bases. V lost 5 bases, J lost 1 base, and 5 bases stayed unmatched. Germline CDR1 SEHNR, CDR2 FQNEAQ (reference sequence). The CDR3 extends over 16 amino acids. The CDR3 DNA is TGTGCCAGCAGCCCAGACAGGGGGCAAAGCAATCAGCCCCAGCATTTT. Its protein is CASSPDRGQSNQPQHF.

The rearrangement uses TRBV4-1 and TRBJ2-7; a possible D gene is TRBD2 (7 bases). Germline CDR1 and CDR2: MGHRA and YSYEKL. The CDR3 has 18 amino acids. V shed 2 bases and J shed 0 bases, with 20 bases lying between them. The CDR3 DNA follows: TGCGCCAGCAGCCAACCACCAGGTGGGGGGGGCGGCTCCTACGAGCAGTACTTC. Translating gives CASSQPPGGGGGSYEQYF.

This clone has just one count. J is TRBJ1-5 and V is TRBV5-1, with TRBD1 as a possible D gene (5 bases). The CDR3 length is 17 residues. Trimming cost V 0 bases and J 4 bases, with 17 bases left between them. Germline lookup yields CDR1 SGHRS and CDR2 YFSETQ. Here the CDR3 reads CASSLDGHTMGNQPQHF. In nucleotides, the CDR3 is TGCGCCAGCAGCTTGGACGGACATACAATGGGGAATCAGCCCCAGCATTTT. Supplemented by reference TRBV5-1 and TRBJ1-5, the full variable domain reads KAGVTQTPRYLIKTRGQQVTLSCSPISGHRSVSWYQQTPGQGLQFLFEYFSETQRNKGNFPGRFSGRQFSNSRSEMNVSTLELGDSALYLCASSLDGHTMGNQPQHFGDGTRLSIL.

V is TRBV7-8 and J is TRBJ2-1, with D perhaps TRBD2 (5 bases). This CDR3 region has 17 residues. Trimming removed 1 base at V and 4 bases at J, with 17 bases between. The germline V gene encodes CDR1 SGHVS and CDR2 FQNEAQ. CDR3 bases: TGTGCCAGCAGCTTAGGGTCGCGGGTGGGGAGTTACAATGAGCAGTTCTTC. Amino acids: CASSLGSRVGSYNEQFF.

The chain has TRBV5-1 and TRBJ1-2; 7 nucleotides line up with TRBD1. CDR1 and CDR2 (germline): SGHRS, YFSETQ. CDR3 length: 16 residues. V trimming: 5 bases; J trimming: 0 bases; junction bases outside the gene matches: 10. CDR3 sequence reads: CASRSGRGKANYGYTF. The CDR3 DNA sequence: TGCGCCAGCAGATCGGGCAGGGGGAAAGCTAACTATGGCTACACCTTC.

The J gene is TRBJ2-4, the V gene TRBV4-1, with D possibly TRBD2 on 6 matching bases. Germline CDR1 and CDR2: MGHRA and YSYEKL. The CDR3 spans 18 residues. Trimming stripped 0 bases from V and 7 bases from J, with 22 bases between. The CDR3 coding sequence is TGCGCCAGCAGCCAAGATGGGGCGGGGCAGTCCGACCGGAACATTCAGTACTTC. The encoded protein is CASSQDGAGQSDRNIQYF.

J is TRBJ1-2 and V is TRBV29-1; 8 nucleotides align to TRBD1. Unmatched junction bases numbered 3, after V lost 3 bases and J lost 6 bases. This CDR3 is 12 amino acids long. Germline CDR1 reads SQVTM; CDR2 reads ANQGSEA. CDR3 amino acids: CSVETGEHGYTF. In DNA, the CDR3 is TGCAGCGTTGAGACAGGGGAGCATGGCTACACCTTC.

Here the CDR3 reads CASSTVTRPADTQYF. The CDR3, as DNA: TGCGCCAGCAGCACCGTGACTAGACCTGCAGATACGCAGTATTTT. The J gene is TRBJ2-3, the V gene TRBV5-1; possibly TRBD2 for D (6 bases). The CDR3 length is 15 residues. Germline CDR1 is SGHRS and CDR2 is YFSETQ. Trimming stripped 4 bases from V and 4 bases from J, with 16 bases between.

This chain uses TRBV9 with TRBJ2-7; 8 bases align to TRBD1. After removal of 0 bases from V and 5 bases from J, the junction contained 4 bases not matched to a gene. This CDR3 has 14 amino acids. Germline CDR1 SGDLS, CDR2 YYNGEE. The CDR3 region has the DNA TGTGCCAGCAGCGTAGGACAGGGGTATCACGAGCAGTACTTC. This sequence encodes CASSVGQGYHEQYF.

V and J are TRBV28 and TRBJ1-1; 11 nucleotides align to TRBD1. This CDR3 region has 14 residues. The V gene end was trimmed by 6 bases and the J gene end by 6 bases; junction bases not matched to a gene: 6. Germline V gene lookup returns CDR1 MDHEN and CDR2 SYDVKM. This chain's CDR3 is CASRTDRGRAEAFF. CDR3 coding DNA: TGTGCCAGCAGGACGGACAGGGGGCGGGCTGAAGCTTTCTTT.

The chain has TRBV29-1 and TRBJ2-3; 7 bases line up with TRBD2. Germline assignment: CDR1 SQVTM and CDR2 ANQGSEA. The V segment lost 4 bases and the J segment 2 bases; nucleotides outside the gene matches: 18. The CDR3 loop spans 18 amino acids. The CDR3 DNA reads as TGCAGCGTTGTCCCCCAGATACGACTAGCTATTTCCACAGATACGCAGTATTTT. Translation gives CSVVPQIRLAISTDTQYF.

The rearrangement joins TRBV4-3 to TRBJ2-4, with D tentatively TRBD2 (5 bases). CDR3 length: 15 amino acids. The V and J ends lost 0 bases and 4 bases respectively, with 10 bases between them. CDR1 LGHNA and CDR2 YSLEER come from the germline V gene. The CDR3 loop is CASSQERVLKNIQYF. CDR3 DNA: TGCGCCAGCAGCCAAGAGAGGGTACTTAAAAACATTCAGTACTTC.

This clone showed up just once. The rearrangement joins TRBV9 to TRBJ2-1; no firm D call. The CDR3 length is 12 residues. The V gene's germline CDR1 is SGDLS and CDR2 YYNGEE. V was trimmed by 3 bases and J by 4 bases, leaving 5 bases between them. The CDR3 sequence: CASSALYNEQFF. As DNA, the CDR3 is TGTGCCAGCAGCGCTCTGTACAATGAGCAGTTCTTC.

The V call is TRBV7-9, the J call TRBJ2-4; D is perhaps TRBD2 (6 bases). CDR1 and CDR2 from the germline V gene are SEHNR and FQNEAQ (reference sequence). CDR3 size: 17 residues. Trimming pared 0 bases from V and 0 bases from J, leaving 12 bases between. The CDR3 sequence: CASSLASKGLAKNIQYF. The CDR3 DNA sequence: TGTGCCAGCAGCTTAGCGTCGAAGGGACTAGCCAAAAACATTCAGTACTTC.

The rearrangement joins TRBV27 to TRBJ2-2; a possible D gene is TRBD2 (5 bases). Germline CDR1 MNHEY, CDR2 SMNVEV (reference sequence). The germline V and J ends were trimmed by 1 base and 1 base, with 10 bases remaining between them. The CDR3 has 16 amino acids. The CDR3 region is CASSLYPGKNTGELFF. For the CDR3, the DNA is TGTGCCAGCAGTTTATACCCGGGGAAGAACACCGGGGAGCTGTTTTTT.

The chain links TRBV7-6 to TRBJ1-1; TRBD1 matches at 8 bases. This CDR3 comprises 17 residues. Germline V gene data show CDR1 as SGHVS and CDR2 as FNYEAQ. After removal of 1 base from V and 2 bases from J, the junction contained 9 bases not matched to a gene. The CDR3 coding sequence is TGTGCCAGCAGCTTAGAGGGCAGGGGGCGAAGAAACACTGAAGCTTTCTTT. This encodes CASSLEGRGRRNTEAFF.

Remarks on this clone: The sample carries other DNA sequences with the same CDR3. The chain joins TRBV28 to TRBJ1-5; 7 bases are shared with TRBD1. The V segment lost 8 bases and the J segment 5 bases; nucleotides outside the gene matches: 12. The CDR3 has 15 amino acids. The germline V gene encodes CDR1 MDHEN and CDR2 SYDVKM. The chain's CDR3 is CASRLIDRDYQPQHF. CDR3 in DNA: TGTGCCAGCCGCCTGATCGACAGGGACTATCAGCCCCAGCATTTT.

V is TRBV28 and J is TRBJ2-3, with 10 nucleotides matching TRBD2. Losses at the gene ends were 2 bases for V and 5 bases for J; bases not matched to a gene: 7. This CDR3 contains 16 residues. The germline V gene encodes CDR1 MDHEN and CDR2 SYDVKM. Here the CDR3 DNA reads TGTGCCAGCAGTTTACAAGGGGGACTAGCGATAGATACGCAGTATTTT. Translation gives CASSLQGGLAIDTQYF.

This sequence joins TRBV2 and TRBJ1-3; tentatively, D is TRBD1 (5 bases). Germline lookup yields CDR1 SNHLY and CDR2 FYNNEI. There are 17 residues in the CDR3. The V end was cut by 7 bases, the J end by 4 bases, with 23 bases between. The CDR3: CASTGGVEPKSGNTIYF. In DNA form, the CDR3 reads TGTGCCAGCACCGGGGGTGTAGAGCCCAAGTCCGGAAACACCATATATTTT. The full variable domain, completed using reference TRBV2 and TRBJ1-3, is EPEVTQTPSHQVTQMGQEVILRCVPISNHLYFYWYRQILGQKVEFLVSFYNNEISEKSEIFDDQFSVERPDGSNFTLKIRSTKLEDSAMYFCASTGGVEPKSGNTIYFGEGSWLTVV.

The rearrangement links TRBV5-1 to TRBJ1-2; D unclear. V dropped 4 bases and J dropped 7 bases, with 11 bases sitting between them. The CDR3 is made up of 12 amino acids. Germline V lookup: CDR1 SGHRS, CDR2 YFSETQ. In DNA, the CDR3 is TGCGCCAGCAGCCCCCACCCGGGTGGCTACACCTTC. Encoded protein: CASSPHPGGYTF.

The chain uses TRBV28 and TRBJ2-7, with TRBD2 matching over 7 bases. The CDR3 runs to 14 residues. Trimming took 4 bases from V and 1 from J; bases not matched to a gene: 4. CDR1 is MDHEN and CDR2 is SYDVKM in the germline V gene. The CDR3 sequence: CASSSAGRSYEQYF. The DNA for the CDR3 is TGTGCCAGCAGTTCAGCGGGGAGATCCTACGAGCAGTACTTC.

The rearrangement joins TRBV5-1 to TRBJ1-1; 8 nucleotides match TRBD1. The ends lost 4 bases at V and 3 bases at J; junction bases unmatched: 8. This CDR3 contains 15 residues. Looked up from germline, CDR1 is SGHRS and CDR2 is YFSETQ. CDR3 residues: CASSTAGGTDTEAFF. The CDR3 nucleotides read TGCGCCAGCAGCACCGCAGGGGGCACGGACACTGAAGCTTTCTTT.

The rearrangement joins TRBV15 to TRBJ1-4; TRBD1 might be the D (6 bases). This CDR3 is 16 amino acids long. Germline CDR1 and CDR2: LNHNV and YYDKDF (reference sequence). Trimming removed 5 bases from V and 8 bases from J, with 21 bases in between. In DNA, the CDR3 is TGTGCCACCAGCCCCAGGGGCCGGGACCGAAACGAAAAACTGTTTTTT. Its translation is CATSPRGRDRNEKLFF.

J is TRBJ1-2 and V is TRBV27; the match to TRBD1 covers 11 bases. Unmatched junction bases numbered 8, after V lost 7 bases and J lost 10 bases. CDR1 and CDR2 from the germline V gene are MNHEY and SMNVEV (reference sequence). CDR3 length: 13 residues. CDR3 sequence (DNA): TGTGCCAGCACGATCGGACAGGGGGCTGACTACACCTTC. This codes for CASTIGQGADYTF.

The CDR3: CATSRRPGTGNTEAFF. CDR3 DNA: TGTGCCACCAGCAGAAGACCCGGGACAGGGAACACTGAAGCTTTCTTT. The rearrangement uses TRBV15 and TRBJ1-1; TRBD1 aligns across 8 bases. Germline lookup yields CDR1 LNHNV and CDR2 YYDKDF (reference sequence). This CDR3 region has 16 residues. Trimming cost V 2 bases and J 1 base; bases outside gene matches: 6.

The chain uses TRBV7-9 and TRBJ1-2; D is uncertain. The ends were cut back, 3 bases at V and 4 bases at J, with 3 bases in the middle. Germline CDR1 SEHNR, CDR2 FQNEAQ (reference sequence). The CDR3 runs 11 residues. The CDR3 DNA is TGTGCCAGCAGCTTCTTCTATGGCTACACCTTC. Translated: CASSFFYGYTF.

The chain uses TRBV7-9 and TRBJ2-6, with D possibly TRBD1 on 6 matching bases. V shed 8 bases and J shed 0 bases, with 17 bases lying between them. The germline V gene encodes CDR1 SEHNR and CDR2 FQNEAQ (reference sequence). The CDR3 sequence is 17 residues long. CDR3 bases: TGTGCCAGCGGAAAAACAGGGTACCTCTCTGGGGCCAACGTCCTGACTTTC. Translating it yields CASGKTGYLSGANVLTF.

This chain links TRBV5-1 with TRBJ1-1; maybe TRBD1 (5 bases). CDR3 length equals 16 residues. Germline V gene sequence: CDR1 SGHRS, CDR2 YFSETQ. Between the trimmed V and J ends, which lost 4 bases and 3 bases, there was a span of 19 bases. As DNA, the CDR3 is TGCGCCAGCAGCCTACGTTACAGGAGCCAGGACACTGAAGCTTTCTTT. Amino acid sequence: CASSLRYRSQDTEAFF.

The gene calls are TRBV4-1 and TRBJ1-4, with D possibly being TRBD1 (5 bases). Germline CDR1 and CDR2: MGHRA and YSYEKL. Trimming pared 5 bases from V and 0 bases from J, leaving 19 bases between. The CDR3 is made up of 18 amino acids. CDR3 in amino acids: CASSYTGSPSATNEKLFF. The DNA of the CDR3 is TGCGCCAGCAGCTATACAGGTTCCCCCTCGGCAACTAATGAAAAACTGTTTTTT.